This TCR beta chain was documented in a study of cytomegalovirus exposure and HLA in healthy donors (dated by TCRdb to the late 2010s). With regard to the full study: An earlier analysis of a few hundred of the donors reported about 280 Gb of sequence data and 100 million to 120 million unique TCR beta sequences obtained from about 179 million T cells. An early release covering roughly 580 HLA-typed donors comprised 250 to 350 gigabases of sequencing data and around 86 million unique TCR sequences. Of the roughly 400 genotyped donors, over 70% fell in the genetic ancestry cluster associated with self-reported Caucasian donors. The study aimed to test whether cataloging public T cell receptors could reveal signatures of past pathogen exposure. The study used immunosequencing to profile the T cell repertoires of around 600 subjects and linked those repertoires to cytomegalovirus serostatus. Along with the roughly 610-subject first cohort, a separate validation cohort of approximately 110 different subjects was used. High-throughput TCR immunosequencing, statistical association of individual TCRs with disease status, and machine learning were combined to predict cytomegalovirus infection status. To study patterns of TCR occurrence, a later analysis re-analyzed previously published TCR beta repertoires from several hundred donors and added high-resolution HLA genotyping. In the later analysis, no new phenotypic data were used to find candidate immune exposures; instead, reliance was placed on TCR beta sequences and their occurrence across donors. To decide whether each TCR beta V gene segment behaved as functional or pseudogenic, an earlier analysis of approximately 600 of the donors relied on high-throughput TCR beta sequencing. Donor age, sex, ethnicity and CMV serostatus were collected together with the repertoire data. Genome-wide SNP genotypes for about 60% of the roughly 670 donors were used in a later genetic analysis, which treated that subset as a discovery cohort. All discovery cohort repertoires had been generated using a single sequencing platform. HLA typing included class I and class II loci at four-digit resolution. The number of typed donors differed by locus: about 620-630 for A, B, C, DRB1 and DQB1; 522 for DQA1; over 600 for DPA1; and some 430 for DPB1. Several DR-DQ haplotypes were handled as single units for association and clustering because linkage in the cohort was strong. Among several hundred genotyped donors of the cohort, an average of around 250,000 unique TCR beta nucleotide sequences was sequenced per donor, of which 15% to 20% were non-productive. The investigation overall reported the following: In an earlier analysis of a few hundred of the donors, most TCR beta V segments were observed in productive rearrangements about 87% or about 30% of the time, broadly matching IMGT annotations. In a later genetic analysis, a missense DCLRE1C variant was associated with V-gene and J-gene trimming of TCR beta chains, and the association was replicated in an independent cohort. Some 15 rarely observed V segments, including chromosome 9 orphons, were excluded from the earlier analysis of about 600 of the donors because counts were too low. At a false discovery rate of 0.05, a later analysis linked under 20,000 TCR beta sequences to specific HLA alleles. In this cohort, only TCR beta chains were sequenced, and detectable features were limited by the absence of alpha or paired-chain data. The sequencing pipeline was judged likely to have produced a cluster of highly shared sequence variants as a technical artifact. According to a later analysis, parvovirus B19, influenza, CMV and Epstein-Barr virus appeared linked to several top co-occurrence clusters. HLA typing was unavailable for some donors at each locus, so association tests used only the typed subset. A further reported finding was that TCR beta sequences accurately predicted the HLA-A and HLA-B alleles for most subjects in the first cohort. Some IMGT-functional V segments, including TRBV6-2 and TRBV6-3, could not be distinguished by the 87-base-pair reads and were therefore excluded. In vitro tests confirmed that three of the cytomegalovirus-associated TCR beta chains recognize cytomegalovirus antigens. The classifier was reported to diagnose cytomegalovirus status with high specificity and sensitivity in both the original and validation cohorts. Strong co-occurrence of HLA alleles, especially DR and DQ, made assigning TCR associations to individual alleles difficult. It was suggested by the authors that the approach could potentially be generalized to other disease states and immunological phenotypes. While some public TCRs were present in many individuals, most TCR sequences turned up only very rarely across donors. According to a later analysis, TCR association rates differed among HLA loci, with DRB1 alleles showing the most associated TCRs and HLA-C alleles showing the fewest. In a later analysis, HLA-associated TCR beta chains showed more clonal expansion and lower generation probabilities than non-associated chains that were equally common. The study listed 164 TCR beta chains as associated with cytomegalovirus. A later genetic analysis reported fewer N-insertions in productive TCRs among donors in an Asian-associated ancestry cluster than the approximately 700-donor mean. Correlated functional status among segregating V segments might reflect linkage disequilibrium, but an unknown experimental factor could not be ruled out. Presence/absence analyses assumed roughly uniform sequencing depth across donors, an assumption that may not hold. Immune exposure information for the cohort was limited to CMV serostatus. A later analysis found that most CMV-associated TCR beta chains appeared HLA-restricted, with HLA associations seemingly driven largely by CMV exposure.

Library creation used the immunoSEQ multiplex PCR assay. A mixture of 60 forward primers for TCR Vbeta segments and 13 reverse primers for TCR Jbeta segments was used in the multiplex PCR. The CDR3 region of rearranged TCR beta genes was amplified from genomic DNA with a multiplex PCR assay. The Illumina HiSeq System was used to sequence the amplified TCR beta libraries as 87-base-pair reads. Under the source paper's analysis protocol: In a later analysis, tens of millions of unique TCR beta chains were counted across the 690 or so repertoires, and approximately 9.9 million of these chains were shared by at least two donors. Raw reads were error-corrected and collapsed into unique sequences by a nearest-neighbor algorithm in which closely related sequences were merged to remove PCR and sequencing errors. To assign V, D and J gene segments, CDR3 sequences were aligned to IMGT reference sequences. For a sequence to be retained, a match of at least six nucleotides to both a V gene segment and a J gene segment was required. Rearrangements were classified as productive when the CDR3 lacked stop codons and remained in frame with V and J, and all other rearrangements were classified as non-productive. Following IMGT convention, CDR3 was defined as the stretch from the second conserved V-encoded cysteine up to the conserved J-encoded phenylalanine. The earlier analysis of roughly 590 of the donors excluded sequences that lacked an unambiguous match to a single V gene segment. In an earlier analysis of approximately 610 of the donors, V segments were called functional above 56.7% productive rearrangements and were called segregating when the between-donor standard deviation exceeded 5%. A statistical classification framework was built to diagnose cytomegalovirus status from the catalog of TCR beta chain sequences. In a later analysis, V and J genes were assigned by comparing TCR nucleotide sequences against IMGT/GENE-DB human TR gene sequences. The TCRdist pipeline was used in a later analysis to assign CDR3 sequences and most-parsimonious VDJ recombination scenarios. A later analysis defined each TCR beta chain by its CDR3 amino acid sequence plus V-gene family, and excluded reads lacking a unique V-gene family. As a way to deal with suspected cross-contamination and a sequencing artifact, a later analysis dropped 500 to 700 nucleotide sequences that were highly shared and had low generation probability. In a later analysis, a clonal expansion index for each public chain was calculated from normalized within-repertoire ranks of inferred template counts. In a later analysis, generation probabilities were computed with a VDJ recombination model fitted to out-of-frame rearrangements, and the resulting probabilities were checked against IGoR. Hypergeometric tests were used in a later analysis to score TCR-TCR, TCR-HLA and TCR-CMV co-occurrence, with a repertoire-size bias correction applied to the TCR pairs. A later analysis estimated false discovery rates by permuting HLA or CMV assignments 20 times. In a later analysis, co-occurring TCRs were grouped using DBSCAN, and TCRdist sequence similarity was added for clustering within HLA-allele-positive subsets. Repertoires with fewer than 30,000 or more than 120,000 public chains, plus five repertoires with anomalous nucleotide sharing, were excluded from co-occurrence clustering. Entries here come from immuneACCESS through TCRdb and include only in-frame sequences with V and J called. Some clones fail to appear in such tables; in the studies checked, an unresolved V gene covers under half of the shortfall, and the cause of the remainder is unknown. D and trimming come from the DNA, and the V and J calls and clone size come from that table. The sample table holds more than 150,000 clones, of which about 90% were seen once. 0.2% to 0.3% of the sample belongs to the ten largest clones.

The cohort consisted of fewer than 700 healthy bone marrow donors. At the time of sampling, every cohort member was nominally healthy, though immune exposures that went unrecorded were likely present. The donor tested CMV seronegative and was one of the 352 seronegative cohort members. Each donor provided a peripheral blood sample, and peripheral blood mononuclear cells were used for TCR beta sequencing. Genomic DNA was extracted from the blood cell samples with the Qiagen DNeasy Blood Extraction Kit. As to this clone: It has no known antigen specificity. No base quality values were provided; no much bigger clone lies one nucleotide off.

Including cysteine and phenylalanine, the CDR3 has 14 amino acids. Of the read, only the CDR3 DNA is kept; its 42 bases are in frame from base 1. From a lookup of the germline V gene, CDR1 and CDR2 are SNHLY and FYNNEI. Unmatched junction bases come to 11, with V trimmed by 4 bases and J by 10 bases. The TCR sequence derives from a girl under three years old in good health and CMV-seronegative. Sequencing used PBMCs. In this chain, TRBV2 is recombined with TRBJ1-1, and TRBD1 aligns with 8 junction nucleotides. The base sequence is TGTGCCAGCAGTGGGGGACAGGAGGGTGGTGGAGCTTTCTTT. This is translated as CASSGGQEGGGAFF.